The 9 T cell receptor beta chains below all came from one sample that was sequenced in a study of cytomegalovirus exposure and HLA in healthy donors (TCRdb year 2017). Libraries were constructed by the immunoSEQ multiplex PCR assay. For the multiplex PCR, a mixture combining 60 forward primers for TCR Vbeta segments and 13 reverse primers for TCR Jbeta segments was used. The table was pulled from immuneACCESS by TCRdb, which kept in-frame rearrangements only. Such tables lose some clones; where checked, under half of the loss comes from unresolved V genes, and the rest has no known cause. For this sample the table gives some 100,000 clones, of which 74% were detected only once. The top ten clonotypes cover under 14% of the sample. The sample was PBMCs. The source is a woman aged 45 to 65 in good health and CMV-seropositive.

Notes on this clone: Other DNA sequences within the sample encode an identical CDR3. The chain employs TRBV18 and TRBJ1-1; 8 bases line up with TRBD1. The CDR3 spans 15 residues. Germline V gene lookup returns CDR1 KGHSH and CDR2 LQKENI. Unmatched junction bases numbered 7, after V lost 1 base and J lost 6 bases. The CDR3 protein is CASSPQGQEGAEAFF. The CDR3 DNA reads TGTGCCAGCTCACCACAGGGACAGGAGGGCGCTGAAGCTTTCTTT.

The sample holds a few counts of this clone. The chain uses TRBV11-2 and TRBJ2-7, with 8 bases fitting TRBD1. The V and J ends lost 1 base and 7 bases, in that order; junction bases with no gene match: 12. Germline values: CDR1 SGHAT, CDR2 FQNNGV. The CDR3 spans 16 residues. The CDR3 reads CASSLVPVQGAGEQYF. CDR3 coding DNA: TGTGCCAGCAGCTTAGTCCCTGTGCAGGGGGCGGGAGAGCAGTACTTC.

The gene calls are TRBV6-4 and TRBJ2-1; 13 bases agree with TRBD2. The CDR3 is made up of 15 amino acids. Germline loops: CDR1 MRHNA, CDR2 SNTAGT. Trimming at V came to 4 bases and at J to 12 bases, leaving 9 bases not matched to a gene. CDR3 nucleotides: TGTGCCAGCAGTGTAACTAGCGGGAGGGAATTGCCGCAGTTCTTC. Translated: CASSVTSGRELPQFF.

This rearrangement joins TRBV11-2 to TRBJ1-4; TRBD1 might be the D (5 bases). Germline lookup yields CDR1 SGHAT and CDR2 FQNNGV. Deletions cut 2 bases from V and 8 bases from J, with 12 bases between. This CDR3 region has 14 residues. CDR3 DNA sequence: TGTGCCAGCAGCTTAAATTCAGGGATAGAAAAACTGTTTTTT. It specifies CASSLNSGIEKLFF.

CDR3 sequence (DNA): TGCGCCAGCAGCCACGAGTGGTCTGAGCTGTTTTTT. Amino acid sequence: CASSHEWSELFF. The chain joins TRBV4-1 to TRBJ2-2, with D hard to call. The CDR3 is made up of 12 amino acids. Trimming stripped 3 bases from V and 11 bases from J, with 10 bases between. Per the germline V gene, CDR1 is MGHRA and CDR2 is YSYEKL.

V gene TRBV2 combines with J gene TRBJ1-6; 7 bases agree with TRBD1. Trimming removed 4 bases from V and 7 bases from J; junction bases left unmatched: 7. Germline V CDR1 and CDR2: SNHLY, FYNNEI. This CDR3 is 15 amino acids long. DNA of the CDR3: TGTGCCAGCAGTGCCCCGACAGGGATGAATTCACCCCTCCACTTT. Its protein product is CASSAPTGMNSPLHF.

The chain recombines TRBV28 with TRBJ2-7, with D perhaps TRBD2 (5 bases). The V and J ends lost 7 bases and 0 bases respectively, with 13 bases between them. The length of the CDR3 is 14 residues. Per germline, CDR1 MDHEN and CDR2 SYDVKM. CDR3 DNA sequence: TGTGCCAGCAACCCGGACTTGAGCTCCTACGAGCAGTACTTC. As protein: CASNPDLSSYEQYF.

The chain combines TRBV30 with TRBJ1-1, with 7 bases matching TRBD1. The CDR3 loop spans 14 amino acids. Germline V CDR1 and CDR2: GTSNPN, SVGIG (reference sequence). The trim removed 3 bases at V and 8 bases at J, leaving 12 bases unmatched. DNA of the CDR3: TGTGCCTGGAGACTCGGAGTTGGGACAGTAGAAGCTTTCTTT. Protein: CAWRLGVGTVEAFF.

This chain links TRBV18 with TRBJ1-5; D not resolved. Germline assignment: CDR1 KGHSH and CDR2 LQKENI. This CDR3 has 15 amino acids. Trimming removed 3 bases at V and 1 base at J, with 10 bases between. CDR3 residues: CASSPRPGSNQPQHF. In nucleotides, the CDR3 is TGTGCCAGCTCACCCCGGCCCGGGAGCAATCAGCCCCAGCATTTT.